The table lists the clone carrying this T cell receptor beta chain with many counts. Its antigen is as yet unknown. Trimming took off 1 base at V and 0 bases at J, with 7 bases between the two ends. Germline CDR1 DFQATT, CDR2 SNEGSKA (reference sequence). The CDR3 sequence is 13 residues long. This sample is part of a study of neurological immune-mediated disorders. Regarding the study as a whole: There were no CDR3 amino acid sequences shared by expanded clones across subjects, a result suggesting private repertoires in all groups.

cDNA synthesis was performed by 5'RACE with 10-nucleotide random UMIs. Each CDR3 protein gets one entry after TCRdb re-called the 5' RACE reads with MiXCR. This sample has 45,000 or so distinct CDR3 sequences, with 6% to 7% found just once. Volunteers attending a blood bank in Maryland, USA, served as healthy controls. Sequenced material: CD4+ T cells from blood. This chain joins TRBV20-1 and TRBJ2-7; D remains unclear. The sequence was obtained from a woman aged 40 to 55 in good health. The CDR3 loop is CSARGQSSYEQYF. In nucleotides, the CDR3 is TGCAGTGCTAGAGGTCAGAGCTCCTACGAGCAGTACTTC.